This entry lists 20 T cell receptor beta chains sequenced from one sample in a study of blood T cell repertoires in COVID-19. The assay was immunoSEQ multiplex PCR, and TCRdb's table has in-frame clones only and misses some. The sample holds around 59,000 clones, less than 85% seen once. The sample consisted of peripheral blood. Receptors were obtained from a woman aged 45 to 65 with active or convalescent COVID-19.

This clone is termed medium-sized (0.01 to 0.1%). The rearrangement links TRBV24-1 to TRBJ1-2, with unresolved D. Germline V gene data show CDR1 as KGHDR and CDR2 as SFDVKD. The V gene lost 2 bases and the J gene lost 1 base, with 7 bases spanning the gap. The length of the CDR3 is 14 residues. The CDR3 DNA is TGTGCCACCAGTGATTCGACACTTAACTATGGCTACACCTTC. Its protein product is CATSDSTLNYGYTF.

This clone was observed at least ten times. This rearrangement joins TRBV5-6 to TRBJ1-4, with 9 nucleotides matching TRBD1. Germline V gives CDR1 SGHDT, CDR2 YYEEEE. Trimming took 4 bases from V and 8 from J; bases not matched to a gene: 9. CDR3 length: 15 amino acids. The CDR3 is CASSVGQGIREKLFF. The DNA for the CDR3 is TGTGCCAGCAGCGTAGGACAGGGGATCAGGGAAAAACTGTTTTTT.

In its sample, this clone was seen a few times. This sequence joins TRBV19 and TRBJ1-5; D is perhaps TRBD1 (6 bases). The CDR3 has 13 residues. Germline assignment: CDR1 LNHDA and CDR2 SQIVND (reference sequence). Trimming shortened V by 9 bases and J by 4 bases, and 13 bases separated the two germline ends. The CDR3 DNA reads TGTGCCAGAAACAGGGTAGGTAATCAGCCCCAGCATTTT. Translation gives CARNRVGNQPQHF.

The chain has TRBV27 and TRBJ2-7, with D maybe TRBD2 (5 bases). Per germline, CDR1 MNHEY and CDR2 SMNVEV (reference sequence). The CDR3 has 14 amino acids. Trimming removed 2 bases from V and 3 bases from J, with 11 bases in between. The CDR3 protein is CASSLPGGIYEQYF. The CDR3 DNA sequence: TGTGCCAGCAGTTTACCCGGAGGAATCTACGAGCAGTACTTC.

A remark on this clone: Other DNA sequences in the sample encode the same CDR3. The chain is built from TRBV3-1 (or the pseudogene TRBV3-2) and TRBJ1-4; D is ambiguous. This CDR3 has 12 residues. Per germline, CDR1 LGHDT and CDR2 YNNKEL (reference sequence). The V end was cut by 4 bases, the J end by 8 bases, with 8 bases between. The CDR3 nucleotides are TGTGCCAGCAGCCCATCGGGGGAAAAACTGTTTTTT. This codes for CASSPSGEKLFF.

The chain has TRBV6-5 and TRBJ2-7; TRBD1 aligns across 7 bases. The CDR3 contains 15 residues. Per the germline V gene, CDR1 is MNHEY and CDR2 is SVGAGI. J was trimmed by 3 bases and V by 5 bases; bases with no gene match: 10. CDR3: CASSPRQGGIYEQYF. The CDR3 nucleotides are TGTGCCAGCAGTCCCCGACAGGGTGGAATCTACGAGCAGTACTTC.

The chain uses TRBV25-1 and TRBJ1-2; D may be TRBD1 (6 bases). V lost 6 bases and J 0 bases, leaving 20 bases between the germline ends. The CDR3 has 17 amino acids. CDR1 and CDR2 from the germline V gene are MGHDK and SYGVNS. CDR3 region: CASRQEPGHRANYGYTF. CDR3 DNA: TGTGCCAGCAGGCAGGAACCGGGACATAGGGCTAACTATGGCTACACCTTC.

This clone was recorded many times. This chain uses TRBV7-9 with TRBJ1-6, with D possibly being TRBD1 (6 bases). CDR3 length: 15 residues. Trimming cost V 0 bases and J 7 bases, with 10 bases left between them. The germline V gene has CDR1 SEHNR and CDR2 FQNEAQ (reference sequence). CDR3 region: CASSLADSPNSPLHF. Written as DNA, the CDR3 is TGTGCCAGCAGCTTAGCGGACAGTCCAAATTCACCCCTCCACTTT. The variable domain in full, with the rest retrieved from reference TRBV7-9 and TRBJ1-6, is DTGVSQNPRHKITKRGQNVTFRCDPISEHNRLYWYRQTLGQGPEFLTYFQNEAQLEKSRLLSDRFSAERPKGSFSTLEIQRTEQGDSAMYLCASSLADSPNSPLHFGNGTRLTVT.

The chain joins TRBV18 to TRBJ2-7; 9 positions agree with TRBD1. Germline-derived CDR1 and CDR2 are KGHSH and LQKENI. CDR3 length: 14 amino acids. Germline trimming cut 3 bases from V and 7 bases from J; bases unmatched to any gene: 7. In DNA form, the CDR3 reads TGTGCCAGCTCACCTTGGACAGGGGTGGTGGAGCAGTACTTC. This gives the protein CASSPWTGVVEQYF.

The genes are TRBV19 and TRBJ2-2, with D possibly TRBD1 on 6 matching bases. CDR1 LNHDA and CDR2 SQIVND come from the germline V gene (reference sequence). The V end lost 5 bases, the J end lost 1 base, and 11 bases lay between the germline ends. The CDR3 spans 15 residues. CDR3 in DNA: TGTGCCAGTAGTGTGGGACATATGAACACCGGGGAGCTGTTTTTT. This encodes CASSVGHMNTGELFF.

This clone was detected only a few times. The V and J genes are TRBV2 and TRBJ2-1; 11 nucleotides match TRBD2. Per germline, CDR1 SNHLY and CDR2 FYNNEI. The CDR3 runs to 12 residues. V gave up 5 bases and J gave up 13 bases; unmatched junction bases: 4. This CDR3 is CASSLLAGEQFF. CDR3 in DNA: TGTGCCAGCAGTTTACTAGCGGGGGAACAGTTCTTC.

The genes are TRBV5-4 and TRBJ2-5; D may be TRBD1 (6 bases). V lost 3 bases to trimming and J lost 1 base, with 16 bases between them. The CDR3 runs to 16 residues. Germline CDR1 reads SGHNT; CDR2 reads YYREEE (reference sequence). CDR3 residues: CASSSSIGRGQETQYF. CDR3 nucleotides: TGTGCCAGCAGCTCCTCAATTGGCAGGGGCCAAGAGACCCAGTACTTC.

The chain is built from TRBV3-1 (or the pseudogene TRBV3-2) and TRBJ2-2; D not resolved. The V gene lost 4 bases and the J gene lost 2 bases, with 8 bases spanning the gap. CDR1 LGHDT and CDR2 YNNKEL come from the germline V gene (reference sequence). The CDR3 is 14 amino acids. The CDR3 DNA follows: TGTGCCAGCAGCCGTCAGTCAAACACCGGGGAGCTGTTTTTT. This codes for CASSRQSNTGELFF.

This clone was seen a few times. This chain joins TRBV5-1 and TRBJ2-1; TRBD1 matches 12 bases. V dropped 4 bases and J dropped 9; count of bases not matched to a gene: 11. Germline V gene lookup returns CDR1 SGHRS and CDR2 YFSETQ. This CDR3 is 16 amino acids long. CDR3 region: CASSLGGGQGAGEQFF. The CDR3 DNA follows: TGCGCCAGCAGCCTGGGGGGGGGACAGGGGGCAGGTGAGCAGTTCTTC. The whole variable domain, filled in from reference TRBV5-1 and TRBJ2-1, reads KAGVTQTPRYLIKTRGQQVTLSCSPISGHRSVSWYQQTPGQGLQFLFEYFSETQRNKGNFPGRFSGRQFSNSRSEMNVSTLELGDSALYLCASSLGGGQGAGEQFFGPGTRLTVL.

The chain recombines TRBV11-2 with TRBJ1-4; weak D call: TRBD1 (5 bases). Germline values: CDR1 SGHAT, CDR2 FQNNGV. V was pared by 1 base and J by 1 base, with 7 bases between. The CDR3 is made up of 15 amino acids. CDR3 in DNA: TGTGCCAGCAGCTTAGTGGGGGGAACTAATGAAAAACTGTTTTTT. This encodes CASSLVGGTNEKLFF.

With regard to this clone: A junction boundary mismatches the germline segment, possibly from a read error. J is TRBJ1-4 and V is TRBV10-3; TRBD1 matches at 7 bases. Germline V CDR1 and CDR2: ENHRY, SYGVKD. CDR3 length: 13 residues. The CDR3 sequence is CVIRGSGAEKLFF. The DNA of the CDR3 is TGTGTCATCAGGGGGAGCGGGGCTGAAAAACTGTTTTTT.

This clone has only a few counts. The CDR3 does not close with the conserved phenylalanine or tryptophan, likely indicating a read error. The limits of the CDR3 on the DNA are not certain, so only TCRdb's listed CDR3 is given. This chain uses TRBV1 with TRBJ2-7; the D call TRBD2 from the table was never checked on the DNA. TRBV1 is flagged as a pseudogene. The CDR3 is 14 residues long, counting both termini. This CDR3 is CTSSHGGLAAIPRI.

A few counts support this clone. CDR3 in amino acids: CASSLGGREGSGYTF. In DNA, the CDR3 is TGTGCCAGCAGTTTAGGGGGCAGGGAGGGAAGTGGCTACACCTTC. The V call is TRBV28, the J call TRBJ1-2; possible D gene TRBD1, 6 bases. V lost 2 bases, J lost 7 bases, and 17 bases lay in between. CDR3 length: 15 amino acids. Germline CDR1 is MDHEN and CDR2 is SYDVKM.

This clone was seen only a few times. The genes are TRBV5-1 and TRBJ2-1; D might be TRBD1 (6 bases). Germline CDR1 is SGHRS and CDR2 is YFSETQ. This CDR3 region has 14 residues. V lost 3 bases to trimming and J lost 6 bases, with 13 bases between them. CDR3 residues: CASSSTQGPNEQFF. CDR3 coding DNA: TGCGCCAGCAGCTCCACCCAGGGGCCCAATGAGCAGTTCTTC.

A few counts support this clone. The rearrangement joins TRBV30 to TRBJ2-7, with 10 bases that match TRBD2. The CDR3 length is 14 residues. Trimming cost V 5 bases and J 5 bases; bases outside gene matches: 9. The germline CDR1 and CDR2 sequences are GTSNPN and SVGIG (reference sequence). This CDR3 is CAWVPSGSINEQYF. The CDR3, as DNA: TGTGCCTGGGTACCTAGCGGGAGTATCAACGAGCAGTACTTC. Complete variable domain (other parts from reference TRBV30 and TRBJ2-7): SQTIHQWPATLVQPVGSPLSLECTVEGTSNPNLYWYRQAAGRGLQLLFYSVGIGQISSEVPQNLSASRPQDRQFILSSKKLLLSDSGFYLCAWVPSGSINEQYFGPGTRLTVT.